This TCR beta chain was recorded in a study of T cells in Graves' hyperthyroidism and ophthalmopathy (dated by TCRdb to between 2019 and 2020). Background on the whole study: Peripheral blood was collected at initial diagnosis, before any treatment. A discovery cohort of around 100 patients, approximately 44 with Graves' ophthalmopathy and 55 to 60 with stable Graves' hyperthyroidism, was used to find distinguishing TCR V-J signatures. Whether ophthalmopathy could be predicted prospectively was tested in an independent validation cohort made up of under 20 hyperthyroidism patients plus 17 patients who later progressed to ophthalmopathy. The 100 or so discovery patients were divided at random into training and test sets in a 7:3 ratio. Thyroid tissue and blood T-cell repertoires from six Graves' hyperthyroidism patients were also compared in the study. Following sampling, methimazole starting at 30 mg daily was given to hyperthyroidism patients, and high-dose intravenous methylprednisolone was given to ophthalmopathy patients. According to the paper, TCR Vbeta CDR3 sequencing was carried out on 135 peripheral blood samples, which came from fewer than 50 ophthalmopathy, around 75 hyperthyroidism and approximately 17 progressor patients. Paper-wide results and their limitations: Most expanded thyroid clonotypes (frequency above 0.001) were also detected in blood, a finding suggesting that blood repertoires may reflect thyroid immune responses. In validation, the model predicted progression to ophthalmopathy with approximately 70% sensitivity and less than 80% specificity, a median of approximately 6.5 months before onset. Sample size was not statistically predetermined, and blinding of investigators to group allocation was not performed. Ophthalmopathy was separated from stable hyperthyroidism by a 13 V-J signature model, with over 85% sensitivity and roughly 81% specificity obtained in cross-validation and 80%/75% obtained in testing.

This clonotype was seen a few times. This receptor's antigen is unknown. No base-level quality is on record; no much larger clone is a single base apart. The TCR beta CDR3 regions were amplified from the RNA transcripts. The TCR CDR3 was subjected to a first round of RT-PCR using the HTBI primer set and the Qiagen OneStep RT-PCR kit. Libraries were constructed in a second round of multiplex PCR, after which size selection and purification were carried out. Sequencing of the libraries was done on an Illumina HiSeq2000 using paired-end 100 bp reads. As for the authors' bioinformatics: SOAPnuke was used to process the raw data, removing reads that contained adapters or uncalled bases, had a mean Phred below 15, or lacked an exact match to the constant primer or identifier. High-quality paired reads were merged with COPE v1.2.5, and unique nucleotide sequences were defined as clonotypes. MiTCR v1.1 was used to align clonotypes to the IMGT TRBV, TRBD and TRBJ reference segments. The analysis was restricted to V-J combinations with a frequency above 0.0001, which together covered 99.2% of the repertoires. The TCS score was defined as F50 (clonal expansion) divided by E x V (chaos), with BLOSUM62-based TCRdist calculated between CDR3 peptides within each V-J. Welch's t-statistics and random forest reduced around 510 V-J features to 13, which were used in a naive Bayes classifier (R e1071). Using fastp trimming at Q25 and MiXCR clonotype assembly, TCRdb reanalyzed the public sequencing data and kept in-frame beta chains. Entries that share a CDR3 protein sequence are merged under the most common genes and DNA. TCRdb's processing, not the study's, gives the V and J calls here. The sample includes 550,000 to 800,000 distinct CDR3 sequences, with about a sixth observed a single time. The top ten hold around 8.1% of the sample.

Graves' hyperthyroidism was defined as stable when no progression to ophthalmopathy occurred over 18 months of follow-up. Hyperthyroidism patients were newly diagnosed, had a disease duration of under 2 months, and were aged 18 to 65 years. Exclusion was applied to patients with uncontrolled infections, other autoimmune diseases, pregnancy or lactation. Diagnoses were based on clinical symptoms, serum thyroxine and TRAb, thyroid ultrasound and orbital computed tomography. PBMCs were isolated from approximately 10 ml of fresh peripheral blood by Ficoll-Paque density gradient centrifugation. Trizol reagent was used to extract total RNA, and RNA quality was then checked on an Agilent 2100 Bioanalyzer. The germline V end is reduced by 5 bases and the J end by 8 bases; junction bases left unmatched: 8. Reading from cysteine to phenylalanine, the CDR3 counts 17 amino acids. The CDR3 DNA has 51 bases and is translated from base 1. Reading the germline V gene (reference sequence) gives CDR1 LNHDA and CDR2 SQIVND.

Input material: blood. The sequence was collected from a man younger than 35 with Graves' hyperthyroidism. The chain is encoded by TRBV19 joined to TRBJ2-2; TRBD2 lines up with 16 middle nucleotides. The base sequence is TGTGCCAGTAGTCGCGGGACTAGCGGGAGGGCGACAGGGGAGCTGTTTTTT. Its protein reads: CASSRGTSGRATGELFF.